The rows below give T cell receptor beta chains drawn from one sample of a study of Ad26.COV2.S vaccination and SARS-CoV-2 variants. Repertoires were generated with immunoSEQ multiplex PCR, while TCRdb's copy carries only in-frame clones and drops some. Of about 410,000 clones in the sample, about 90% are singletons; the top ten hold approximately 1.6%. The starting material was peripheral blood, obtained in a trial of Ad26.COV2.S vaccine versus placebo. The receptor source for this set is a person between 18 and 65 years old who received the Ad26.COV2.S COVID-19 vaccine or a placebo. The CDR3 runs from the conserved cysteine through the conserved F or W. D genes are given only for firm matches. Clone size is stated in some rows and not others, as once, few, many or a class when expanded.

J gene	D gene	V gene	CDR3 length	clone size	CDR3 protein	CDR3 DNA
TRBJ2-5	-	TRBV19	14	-	CASSTGTEEETQYF	TGTGCCAGTAGTACAGGGACCGAAGAAGAGACCCAGTACTTC
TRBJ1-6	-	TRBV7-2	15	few	CASSLGSTSNSPLHF	TGTGCCAGCAGCTTGGGTTCAACCTCTAATTCACCCCTCCACTTT
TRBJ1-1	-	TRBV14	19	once	CASSKKDIGLMLGNTEAFF	TGTGCCAGCAGCAAGAAGGATATCGGACTGATGCTCGGGAACACTGAAGCTTTCTTT
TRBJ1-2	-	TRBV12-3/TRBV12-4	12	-	CATTGRAYGYTF	TGTGCCACCACCGGCAGGGCCTATGGCTACACCTTC
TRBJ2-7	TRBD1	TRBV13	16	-	CASSLSGQGLYYEQYF	TGTGCCAGCAGCTTATCGGGACAGGGGTTATACTACGAGCAGTACTTC
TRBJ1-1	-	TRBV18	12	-	CASSAILPEAFF	TGTGCCAGCTCGGCCATCCTCCCTGAAGCTTTCTTT
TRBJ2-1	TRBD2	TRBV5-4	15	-	CASSAGLADYNEQFF	TGTGCCAGCAGCGCGGGACTAGCGGACTACAATGAGCAGTTCTTC
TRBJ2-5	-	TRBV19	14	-	CASSRQGGGETQYF	TGTGCCAGTAGTAGACAGGGAGGAGGAGAGACCCAGTACTTC
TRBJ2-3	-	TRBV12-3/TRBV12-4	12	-	CASRPGTDTQYF	TGTGCCAGCAGACCCGGGACAGATACGCAGTATTTT
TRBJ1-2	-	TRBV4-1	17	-	CASSQDLGIQANYGYTF	TGCGCCAGCAGCCAAGATCTGGGGATACAAGCTAACTATGGCTACACCTTC
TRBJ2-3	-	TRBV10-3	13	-	CAISERVVDTQYF	TGTGCCATCAGTGAAAGGGTTGTGGATACGCAGTATTTT
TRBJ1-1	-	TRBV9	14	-	CASSGNWGSAEAFF	TGTGCCAGCAGCGGCAACTGGGGGAGCGCTGAAGCTTTCTTT
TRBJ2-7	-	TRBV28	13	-	CASSFLGGDEQYF	TGTGCCAGCAGTTTTCTAGGGGGGGACGAGCAGTACTTC
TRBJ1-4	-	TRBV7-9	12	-	CASSWTGEKLFF	TGTGCCAGCAGCTGGACTGGAGAAAAACTGTTTTTT
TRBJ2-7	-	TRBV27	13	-	CASSLSQGYEQYF	TGTGCCAGCAGTTTAAGTCAGGGCTACGAGCAGTACTTC
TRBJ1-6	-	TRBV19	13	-	CASSGSYNSPLHF	TGTGCCAGTTCCGGGTCCTATAATTCACCCCTCCACTTT
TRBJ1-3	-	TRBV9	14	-	CASSPPAPGNTIYF	TGTGCCAGCAGCCCACCCGCCCCCGGAAACACCATATATTTT
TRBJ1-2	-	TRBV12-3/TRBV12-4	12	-	CASSLSAYGYTF	TGTGCCAGCAGTTTATCCGCTTATGGCTACACCTTC